The present T cell receptor beta chain was sequenced within a study of OX40 agonist ivuxolimab in advanced cancers. Notes on the research overall: Ivuxolimab was an agonistic, fully human IgG2 monoclonal antibody directed against OX40 (CD134), a costimulatory receptor. The point of sequencing TCRbeta in the periphery was to test whether ivuxolimab changed TCR sequence diversity and drove clonal T-cell expansion. Patients were allowed to have had prior anti-PD-1, anti-PD-L1 or anti-CTLA-4 therapy, and 30% to 40% of the dose-escalation patients had previously received checkpoint inhibitors. A male proportion of roughly 80% and a mean age of roughly 55 years, ranging from roughly 23 to 80, were recorded for the dose-escalation cohort. Partial responses occurred in three dose-escalation patients, of whom one had hepatocellular carcinoma and two had cutaneous melanoma. Of the approximately 54 dose-escalation patients, hepatocellular carcinoma was present in about 20, melanoma in approximately 15, renal cell carcinoma in 9 and head and neck cancer in 9. Intravenous ivuxolimab was administered to patients every 2 weeks at six dose levels: 0.01, 0.1, 0.3, 1.5, 3 and 10 mg/kg. The paper reports the monotherapy dose-escalation portion (N of about 50 patients) of the phase I ivuxolimab trial. What the study reported, not specific to this receptor: Low levels of normalized T-cell clonal expansion were also seen in some patients who did not respond. After ivuxolimab, CD8+ T cells had more expanded clones than CD4+ T cells on average. Antigen specificity was not determined for the clonally expanded peripheral T cells. Clonal expansion of both CD4+ and CD8+ blood T cells was observed from baseline to week 6 at doses 0.1 to 3.0 mg/kg. In the 0.1-3.0 mg/kg groups, partial responders had among the lowest normalized peripheral clonal expansion, particularly in CD8+ T cells.

Sequences SGHVS (CDR1) and FQNEAQ (CDR2) are obtained from the germline V gene. V is reduced by 3 bases and J by 6 bases, leaving a spacing of 18 bases between them. The CDR3 holds 15 amino acids from the cysteine to the phenylalanine. CDR3 DNA is the only sequence kept; it has 45 bases, read in frame from the first base. Genomic DNA was extracted from sorted cells for sequencing of the TCRbeta CDR3 region. TCRbeta CDR3 regions were sequenced using the immunoSEQ Assay. TCRdb limited this immuneACCESS table to in-frame rearrangements with V and J called. A share of clones is missing; checked studies link under half to unresolved V genes, and the rest is unexplained. This sample has about 80,000 clones in its table, and about nine tenths of those were observed once. The ten largest make up about 8% of the sample. As concerns this clone: What antigen it recognizes has not been identified. It has no much larger one-base neighbor in the sample; base qualities were not kept.

Patients with a history of autoimmune disease or receiving systemic immunosuppression were excluded from the trial. In every dose cohort, peripheral blood was drawn for TCR sequencing at baseline, cycle 4 day 1, and cycle 7 day 1. The samples were drawn from a first-in-human, open-label, multicenter phase I dose-escalation trial of ivuxolimab. Adults with locally advanced or metastatic head and neck squamous cell, hepatocellular, melanoma or renal cell carcinoma were enrolled in the trial. Before TCR sequencing, CD4+ T cells and CD8+ T cells were sorted from peripheral blood as separate populations.

The chain uses TRBV7-8 and TRBJ2-7, with TRBD2 tentatively as D gene (5 bases match). This clonotype originated in an adult with an advanced solid tumor such as melanoma, head and neck, liver or kidney cancer. Sequencing was performed on CD4+ or CD8+ T cells sorted from blood, taken in a trial of the OX40 agonist ivuxolimab. The CDR3 corresponds to CASSLNEGPSGEQYF. The DNA sequence reads TGTGCCAGCAGCTTGAATGAGGGTCCAAGCGGCGAGCAGTACTTC.